The rows below give T cell receptor beta chains drawn from one sample of a study of CD8+ T cells in alopecia areata. Clones were sequenced by immunoSEQ multiplex PCR, and TCRdb holds only the in-frame ones, with some missing. The data hold about 130,000 clones, with around 49% observed a single time. Specimen: CD8+ T cells sorted from blood, collected at week 0. The receptor set was obtained from a human donor with alopecia areata. Both conserved end residues are part of each CDR3. Part of the rows lack a size; the others show once, few, many or a class for expanded clones.

clone_size: -
v_call: TRBV12-5
cdr3_aa: CASAMTSGGPETQYF

clone_size: -
v_call: TRBV29-1
cdr3_aa: CSVEIWTVPNYGYTF

clone_size: few
v_call: TRBV7-9
cdr3_aa: CASSPPGGSYEQYF

clone_size: -
v_call: TRBV5-1
cdr3_aa: CASSPRLADTDTQYF

clone_size: once
v_call: TRBV5-1
cdr3_aa: CASSSTGELFF

clone_size: few
v_call: TRBV11-2
cdr3_aa: CASSLDQETQYF

clone_size: -
v_call: TRBV5-6
cdr3_aa: CASSSGTAGFNYGYTF

clone_size: -
v_call: TRBV2
cdr3_aa: CASSETGSYNEQFF

clone_size: few
v_call: TRBV10-3
cdr3_aa: CAISAWDRLYEQYF

clone_size: -
v_call: TRBV2
cdr3_aa: CASGQLGQETQYF

clone_size: -
v_call: TRBV4-3
cdr3_aa: CASSQWDSYEQYF

clone_size: few
v_call: TRBV27
cdr3_aa: CASSLFLPSGGQNTGELFF

clone_size: -
v_call: TRBV13
cdr3_aa: CASSSRLETMNYGYTF

clone_size: -
v_call: TRBV7-8
cdr3_aa: CASSLGVGLSNQPQHF

clone_size: -
v_call: TRBV15
cdr3_aa: CATSEDGTYEQYF

clone_size: few
v_call: TRBV19
cdr3_aa: CASSMRPNNEQFF

clone_size: -
v_call: TRBV30
cdr3_aa: CAWSVRMYNEKLFF

clone_size: few
v_call: TRBV7-9
cdr3_aa: CASSWVGVEAFF

clone_size: -
v_call: TRBV2
cdr3_aa: CASRETGEAYEQYF

clone_size: -
v_call: TRBV6-6
cdr3_aa: CASSTSGTGSYEQYF

clone_size: once
v_call: TRBV5-1
cdr3_aa: CASSLGGSSEQFF

clone_size: few
v_call: TRBV5-6
cdr3_aa: CASSSAGTGRVYGYTF

clone_size: many
v_call: TRBV18
cdr3_aa: CASSPLAGSSYNEQFF

clone_size: -
v_call: TRBV2
cdr3_aa: CASSEASSGGAYEQYF

clone_size: -
v_call: TRBV29-1
cdr3_aa: CSVGGLTGDYEQYF

clone_size: -
v_call: TRBV20-1
cdr3_aa: CSGTTDTQYF

clone_size: -
v_call: TRBV30
cdr3_aa: CAWSVLDRDKLFF

clone_size: few
v_call: TRBV29-1
cdr3_aa: CSVEGAPAGLGYGYTF

clone_size: few
v_call: TRBV5-4
cdr3_aa: CASSLGTNGADTQYF

clone_size: -
v_call: TRBV7-9
cdr3_aa: CASSLARPGVGYTF

clone_size: few
v_call: TRBV25-1
cdr3_aa: CASSDTTGLEQYF

clone_size: -
v_call: TRBV7-3
cdr3_aa: CASSLDGEETQYF

clone_size: -
v_call: TRBV30
cdr3_aa: CAWSFGPLSSYEQYF

clone_size: -
v_call: TRBV30
cdr3_aa: CAWTPGNTEAFF

clone_size: few
v_call: TRBV9
cdr3_aa: CASSVSDSPLHF

clone_size: -
v_call: TRBV5-4
cdr3_aa: CASSLRTGVFDEQYF

clone_size: -
v_call: TRBV29-1
cdr3_aa: CSVGEAATYNEQFF

clone_size: few
v_call: TRBV27
cdr3_aa: CASSLSIGPLPEQYF

clone_size: once
v_call: TRBV5-6
cdr3_aa: CASSLGDIPYEQYF

clone_size: -
v_call: TRBV7-3
cdr3_aa: CASSLTAGAATGNTIYF

clone_size: -
v_call: TRBV7-9
cdr3_aa: CASSLDGEPDTQYF